This T cell receptor beta chain was found in a study of shared clonotypes between healthy human individuals. General study results and limits: The expectation was that sequencing depth would affect clonotype sharing among donors.

Profiling relied on immunoSEQ multiplex PCR, and the TCRdb table lists in-frame clones only, not all of them. The sample contains fewer than 1 million clones, 90% to 98% of which appear only once. Note on this clone: Its antigen is unidentified.

Naivety among CD8 cells was defined by CD45RO negativity and positive CCR7 selection, thereby excluding terminally differentiated effector memory CD45RA+ cells. The source of this sequence is a man aged 25-40 years in good health. Sequenced material: naive CD8+ T cells sorted from blood.

CDR3 sequence reads: CASSRRDRGYNEQFF. The CDR3 DNA sequence: TGTGCCAGCAGTCGCCGGGACAGGGGGTACAATGAGCAGTTCTTC. This rearrangement joins TRBV27 to TRBJ2-1; TRBD1 matches 11 bases. CDR3 length equals 15 residues. CDR1 and CDR2 (germline): MNHEY, SMNVEV (reference sequence). V trimming: 5 bases; J trimming: 4 bases; junction bases outside the gene matches: 4.